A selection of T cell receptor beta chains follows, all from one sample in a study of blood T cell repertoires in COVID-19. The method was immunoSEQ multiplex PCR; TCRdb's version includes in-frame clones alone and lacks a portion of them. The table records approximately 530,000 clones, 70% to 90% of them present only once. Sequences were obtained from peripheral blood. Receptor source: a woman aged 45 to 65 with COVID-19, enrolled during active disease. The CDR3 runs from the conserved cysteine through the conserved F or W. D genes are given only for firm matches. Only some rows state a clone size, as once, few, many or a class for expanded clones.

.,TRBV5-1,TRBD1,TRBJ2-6,TGCGCCAGCAGCTTGGACAGGGGAGAAGCTGGGGCCAACGTCCTGACTTTC,CASSLDRGEAGANVLTF
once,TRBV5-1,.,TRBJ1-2,TGCGCCAGCACCTACACCCCAGGGGATAACTATGGCTACACCTTC,CASTYTPGDNYGYTF
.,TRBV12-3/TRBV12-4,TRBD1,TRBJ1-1,TGTGCCAGCAGTCCTACAGGGGACGGCGAAGCTTTCTTT,CASSPTGDGEAFF
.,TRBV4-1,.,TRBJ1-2,TGCGCCAGCAGCCCCGGTCGACAGAATTCCTATGGCTACACCTTC,CASSPGRQNSYGYTF
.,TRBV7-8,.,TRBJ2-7,TGTGCCAGCAGCTTCGGGGGGCTAGCACCCGAGCAGTACTTC,CASSFGGLAPEQYF
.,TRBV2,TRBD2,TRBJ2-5,TGTGCCAGCGAGGCTAGCGGGGGGGCCTTGGAGACCCAGTACTTC,CASEASGGALETQYF
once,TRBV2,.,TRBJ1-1,TGTGCCAGCATCTTCAGGGACACTGAAGCTTTCTTT,CASIFRDTEAFF
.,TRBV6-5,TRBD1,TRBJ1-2,TGTGCCAGCAGGGACAGGGGGAACTATGGCTACACCTTC,CASRDRGNYGYTF
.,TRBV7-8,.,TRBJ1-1,TGTGCCAGCAGCTTGGGGACACTGAACACTGAAGCTTTCTTT,CASSLGTLNTEAFF
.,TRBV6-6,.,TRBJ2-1,TGTGCCAGCCGGAGAGCGGATGAGCAGTTCTTC,CASRRADEQFF
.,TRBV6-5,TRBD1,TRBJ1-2,TGTGCCAGCAGGACGGTGGGGACAGGGAACTATGGCTACACCTTC,CASRTVGTGNYGYTF
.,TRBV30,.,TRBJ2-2,TGTGCCTTGATCAGGGATACAGGCGGGGAGCTGTTTTTT,CALIRDTGGELFF
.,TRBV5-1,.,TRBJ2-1,TGCGCCAGCAGCTTGCTGGCCACAGAAGCCAATGAGCAGTTCTTC,CASSLLATEANEQFF
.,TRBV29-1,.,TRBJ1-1,TGCAGCGTTGGGACTCCTGAAGCTTTCTTT,CSVGTPEAFF
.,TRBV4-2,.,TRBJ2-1,TGTGCCAGCAGCCAAGTGGGTCGGGGGGCAGCCTACAATGAGCAGTTCTTC,CASSQVGRGAAYNEQFF
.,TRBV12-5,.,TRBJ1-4,TGTGCTAGTGGTTTTCCCGACTGGGATGAAAAACTGTTTTTT,CASGFPDWDEKLFF
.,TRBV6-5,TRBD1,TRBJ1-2,TGTGCCAGCACTCCGGACAGGGGGGCGGACTATGGCTACACCTTC,CASTPDRGADYGYTF
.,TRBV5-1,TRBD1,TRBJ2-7,TGCGCCAGCAGCTTGAGGGACAGGGGCTACGAGCAGTACTTC,CASSLRDRGYEQYF
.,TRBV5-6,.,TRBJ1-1,TGTGCCAGCAGCTTGCTTTGGGGAGACACTGAAGCTTTCTTT,CASSLLWGDTEAFF
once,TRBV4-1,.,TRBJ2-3,TGCGCCAGCAGCCAAGGAGGGACTAGCACAGATACGCAGTATTTT,CASSQGGTSTDTQYF
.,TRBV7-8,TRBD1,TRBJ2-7,TGTGCCAGCAGCTCCCAGGGGGTTTCCTACGAGCAGTACTTC,CASSSQGVSYEQYF
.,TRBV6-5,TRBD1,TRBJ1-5,TGTGCCAGCAGTTACTCCGGGACAGGAGACAATCAGCCCCAGCATTTT,CASSYSGTGDNQPQHF
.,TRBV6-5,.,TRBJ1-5,TGTGCCAGCAGTTCAGGGGTGGTTCAGCCCCAGCATTTT,CASSSGVVQPQHF
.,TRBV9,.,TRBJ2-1,TGTGCCAGCACCGCGGGGAGCTCCTACAATGAGCAGTTCTTC,CASTAGSSYNEQFF
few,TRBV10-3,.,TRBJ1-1,TGTGCCATCACGCCGTTACAGGGTAGGGCTGAAGCTTTCTTT,CAITPLQGRAEAFF
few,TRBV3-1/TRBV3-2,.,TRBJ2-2,TGTGCCAGCAGCCAAGACAGCACCGGGGAGCTGTTTTTT,CASSQDSTGELFF
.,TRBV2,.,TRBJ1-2,TGTGCCAGCAGTGAATCGGCAGGGAACTATGGCTACACCTTC,CASSESAGNYGYTF
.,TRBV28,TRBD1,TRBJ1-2,TGTGCCAGCTACTCCCGGGACAGACAATTTGACTATGGCTACACCTTC,CASYSRDRQFDYGYTF
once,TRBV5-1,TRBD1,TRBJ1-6,TGCGCCAGCAGCTTGGAGACAGGGATTAAGTCACCCCTCCACTTT,CASSLETGIKSPLHF
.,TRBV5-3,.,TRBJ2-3,TGTGCCAGAAGCTCCCCCCTCCAGTATTTT,CARSSPLQYF
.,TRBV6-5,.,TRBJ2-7,TGTGCCAGCAGGGACAGTCGAAGCTCCTACGAGCAGTACTTC,CASRDSRSSYEQYF